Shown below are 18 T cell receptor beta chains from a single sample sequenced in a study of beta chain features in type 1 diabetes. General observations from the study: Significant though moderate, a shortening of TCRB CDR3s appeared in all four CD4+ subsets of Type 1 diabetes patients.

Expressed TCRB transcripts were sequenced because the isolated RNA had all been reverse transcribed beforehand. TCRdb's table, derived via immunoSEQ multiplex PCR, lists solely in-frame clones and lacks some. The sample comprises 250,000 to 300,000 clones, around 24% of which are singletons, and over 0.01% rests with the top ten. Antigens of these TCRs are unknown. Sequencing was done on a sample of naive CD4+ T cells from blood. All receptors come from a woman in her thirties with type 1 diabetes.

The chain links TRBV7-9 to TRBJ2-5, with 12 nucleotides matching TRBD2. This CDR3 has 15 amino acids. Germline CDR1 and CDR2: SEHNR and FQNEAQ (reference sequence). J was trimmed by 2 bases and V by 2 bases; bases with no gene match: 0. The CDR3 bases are TGTGCCAGCAGCTTACTAGCGGGAGGGCAAGAGACCCAGTACTTC. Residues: CASSLLAGGQETQYF.

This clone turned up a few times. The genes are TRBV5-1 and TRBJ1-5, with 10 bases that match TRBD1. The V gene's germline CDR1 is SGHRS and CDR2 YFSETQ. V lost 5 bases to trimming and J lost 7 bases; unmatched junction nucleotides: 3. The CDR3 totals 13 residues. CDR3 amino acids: CASSEDRGQPQHF. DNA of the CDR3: TGCGCCAGCAGTGAGGACAGGGGGCAGCCCCAGCATTTT. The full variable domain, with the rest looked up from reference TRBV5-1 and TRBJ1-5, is KAGVTQTPRYLIKTRGQQVTLSCSPISGHRSVSWYQQTPGQGLQFLFEYFSETQRNKGNFPGRFSGRQFSNSRSEMNVSTLELGDSALYLCASSEDRGQPQHFGDGTRLSIL.

Here the CDR3 reads CAYRGLYEQYF. The CDR3 DNA sequence: TGTGCTTATAGGGGCCTCTACGAGCAGTACTTC. This chain links TRBV30 with TRBJ2-7; a possible D gene is TRBD1 (5 bases). The CDR3 covers 11 residues. The germline gives CDR1 GTSNPN, CDR2 SVGIG (reference sequence).

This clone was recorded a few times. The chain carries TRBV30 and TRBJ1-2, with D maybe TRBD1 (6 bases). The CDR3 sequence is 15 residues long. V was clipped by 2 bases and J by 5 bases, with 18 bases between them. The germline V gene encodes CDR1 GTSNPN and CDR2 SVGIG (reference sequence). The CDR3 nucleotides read TGTGCCTGGAGTTCAAAAACAACAGGGAGTTATGGCTACACCTTC. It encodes CAWSSKTTGSYGYTF.

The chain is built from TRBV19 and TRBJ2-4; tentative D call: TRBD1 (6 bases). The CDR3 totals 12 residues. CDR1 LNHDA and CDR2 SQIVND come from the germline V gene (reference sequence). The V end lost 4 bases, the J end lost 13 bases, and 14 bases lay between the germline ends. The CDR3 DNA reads TGTGCCAGTAGTAGCCCCAGGGGACCACAGTACTTC. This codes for CASSSPRGPQYF.

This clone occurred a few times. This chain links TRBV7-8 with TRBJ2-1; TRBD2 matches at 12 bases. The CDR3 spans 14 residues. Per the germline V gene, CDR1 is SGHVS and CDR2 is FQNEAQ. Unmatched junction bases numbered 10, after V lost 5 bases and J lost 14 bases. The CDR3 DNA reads TGTGCCAGCAGCATTAGCCTAGCGGGAGGGCCTAAGTTCTTC. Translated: CASSISLAGGPKFF.

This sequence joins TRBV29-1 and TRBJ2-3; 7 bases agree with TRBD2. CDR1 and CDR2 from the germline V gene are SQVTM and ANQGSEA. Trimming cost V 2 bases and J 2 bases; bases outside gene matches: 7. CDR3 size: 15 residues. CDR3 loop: CSVEPGLRPTDTQYF. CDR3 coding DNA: TGCAGCGTTGAACCGGGACTACGGCCCACAGATACGCAGTATTTT.

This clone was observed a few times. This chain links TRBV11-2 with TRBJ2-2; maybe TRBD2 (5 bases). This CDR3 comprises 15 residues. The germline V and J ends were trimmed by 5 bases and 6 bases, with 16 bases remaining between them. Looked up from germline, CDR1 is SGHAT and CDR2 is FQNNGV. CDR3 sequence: CASSPFYLSAGELFF. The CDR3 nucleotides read TGTGCCAGCAGCCCGTTCTACCTTAGCGCCGGGGAGCTGTTTTTT.

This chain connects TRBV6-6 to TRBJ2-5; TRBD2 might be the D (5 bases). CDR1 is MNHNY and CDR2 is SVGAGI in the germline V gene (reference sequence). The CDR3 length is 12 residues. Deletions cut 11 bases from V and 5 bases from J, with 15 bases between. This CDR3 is CALSSGVETQYF. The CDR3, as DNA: TGTGCCCTAAGTTCCGGGGTTGAGACCCAGTACTTC.

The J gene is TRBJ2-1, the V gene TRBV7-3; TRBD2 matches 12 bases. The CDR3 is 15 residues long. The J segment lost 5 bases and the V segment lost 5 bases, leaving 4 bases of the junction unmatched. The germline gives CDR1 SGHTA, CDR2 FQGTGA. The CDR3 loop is CASSARLAGDNEQFF. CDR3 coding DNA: TGTGCCAGCAGCGCAAGACTAGCGGGAGACAATGAGCAGTTCTTC.

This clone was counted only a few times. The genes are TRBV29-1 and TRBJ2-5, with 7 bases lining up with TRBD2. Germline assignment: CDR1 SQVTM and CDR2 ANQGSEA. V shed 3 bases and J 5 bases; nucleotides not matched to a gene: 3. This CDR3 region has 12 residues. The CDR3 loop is CSVDRRGETQYF. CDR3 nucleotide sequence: TGCAGCGTTGACAGGCGGGGGGAGACCCAGTACTTC.

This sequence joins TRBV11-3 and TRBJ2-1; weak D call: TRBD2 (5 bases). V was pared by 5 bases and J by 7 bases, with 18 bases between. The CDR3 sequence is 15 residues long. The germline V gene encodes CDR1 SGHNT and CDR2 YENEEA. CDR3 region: CASSVLEAGKNEQFF. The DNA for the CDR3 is TGTGCCAGCAGCGTGCTAGAGGCGGGTAAGAATGAGCAGTTCTTC. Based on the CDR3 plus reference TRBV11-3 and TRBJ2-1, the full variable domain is EAGVVQSPRYKIIEKKQPVAFWCNPISGHNTLYWYLQNLGQGPELLIRYENEEAVDDSQLPKDRFSAERLKGVDSTLKIQPAELGDSAVYLCASSVLEAGKNEQFFGPGTRLTVL.

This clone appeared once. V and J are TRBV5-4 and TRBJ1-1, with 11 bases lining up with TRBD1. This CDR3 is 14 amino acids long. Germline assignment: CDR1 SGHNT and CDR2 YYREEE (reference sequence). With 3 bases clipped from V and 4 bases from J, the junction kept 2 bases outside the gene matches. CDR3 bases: TGTGCCAGCAGCTGGGACAGGGGGGGCACTGAAGCTTTCTTT. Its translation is CASSWDRGGTEAFF.

In DNA, the CDR3 is TGCAGCGTTGGGGAGACTAGCGGCTGGGAGACCCAGTACTTC. Its protein product is CSVGETSGWETQYF. The chain is built from TRBV29-1 and TRBJ2-5; 9 positions match TRBD2. The germline CDR1 and CDR2 sequences are SQVTM and ANQGSEA. This CDR3 comprises 14 residues. V dropped 4 bases and J dropped 5; count of bases not matched to a gene: 8.

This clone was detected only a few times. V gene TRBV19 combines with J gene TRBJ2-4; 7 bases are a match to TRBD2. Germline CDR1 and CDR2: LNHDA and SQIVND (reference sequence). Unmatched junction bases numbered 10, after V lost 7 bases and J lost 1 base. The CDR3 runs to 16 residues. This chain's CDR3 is CASTPSGRGAKNIQYF. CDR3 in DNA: TGTGCCAGTACCCCTAGCGGAAGGGGTGCCAAAAACATTCAGTACTTC. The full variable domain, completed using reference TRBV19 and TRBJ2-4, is DGGITQSPKYLFRKEGQNVTLSCEQNLNHDAMYWYRQDPGQGLRLIYYSQIVNDFQKGDIAEGYSVSREKKESFPLTVTSAQKNPTAFYLCASTPSGRGAKNIQYFGAGTRLSVL.

CDR3 nucleotide sequence: TGTGCCAGCAGCACGGAGACGGGGGTGGTGGATACGCAGTATTTT. This sequence encodes CASSTETGVVDTQYF. The rearrangement uses TRBV2 and TRBJ2-3; perhaps TRBD2 as D (6 bases). The CDR3 is made up of 15 amino acids. Germline CDR1 and CDR2: SNHLY and FYNNEI. Trimming took 6 bases from V and 6 from J, leaving 19 bases between them.

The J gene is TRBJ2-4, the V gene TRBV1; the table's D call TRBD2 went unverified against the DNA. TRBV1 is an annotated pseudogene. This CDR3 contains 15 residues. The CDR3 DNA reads TGCACCAGCAGCCAGGGTAAGACAGGCGGGAGCATTCAGTACTTC. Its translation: CTSSQGKTGGSIQYF.

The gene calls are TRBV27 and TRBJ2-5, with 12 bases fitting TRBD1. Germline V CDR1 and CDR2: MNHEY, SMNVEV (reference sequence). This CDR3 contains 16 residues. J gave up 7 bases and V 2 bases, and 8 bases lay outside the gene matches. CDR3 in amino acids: CASSLVGQGAGGTQYF. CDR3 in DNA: TGTGCCAGCAGTTTAGTGGGACAGGGGGCTGGAGGGACCCAGTACTTC.